One and the same sample provided the 22 T cell receptor beta chains below, sequenced in a study of identical twins. A single record per CDR3 protein comes from TCRdb applying MiXCR to the 5' RACE reads. The sample lists about 700,000 distinct CDR3 sequences; 5.5% to 7.5% were seen once. Material: naive T cells sorted from blood. These receptors were collected from a man between 18 and 35 years old in good health.

Only one count was recorded for this clonotype. The chain carries TRBV5-1 and TRBJ2-7; 8 bases line up with TRBD1. The CDR3 extends over 15 amino acids. Germline assignment: CDR1 SGHRS and CDR2 YFSETQ. V shed 3 bases, J shed 1 base, and the junction held 6 bases outside the gene matches. This CDR3 reads CASSYGQGYSYEQYV. The DNA for the CDR3 is TGCGCCAGCAGCTACGGACAGGGTTATTCCTACGAGCAGTACGTC.

This clonotype was detected ten times or more. The rearrangement uses TRBV5-1 and TRBJ2-7; TRBD2 matches at 8 bases. This CDR3 has 15 amino acids. Germline CDR1 and CDR2: SGHRS and YFSETQ. V was pared by 0 bases and J by 0 bases, with 2 bases of the junction left unmatched. The CDR3 loop is CASSLVGTSSYEQYF. CDR3 nucleotide sequence: TGCGCCAGCAGCTTGGTCGGGACTAGCTCCTACGAGCAGTACTTC. Together with reference TRBV5-1 and TRBJ2-7, the CDR3 gives the full variable domain: KAGVTQTPRYLIKTRGQQVTLSCSPISGHRSVSWYQQTPGQGLQFLFEYFSETQRNKGNFPGRFSGRQFSNSRSEMNVSTLELGDSALYLCASSLVGTSSYEQYFGPGTRLTVT.

This clonotype came up many times. The V gene is TRBV24-1, the J gene TRBJ2-1; D gene uncertain. CDR3 length: 12 amino acids. Germline CDR1 KGHDR, CDR2 SFDVKD. V lost 5 bases to trimming and J lost 5 bases, with 6 bases between them. CDR3 in amino acids: CATSAYHNEQFF. The CDR3 DNA reads TGTGCCACCAGTGCTTACCACAATGAGCAGTTCTTC.

This clonotype was counted many times. CDR3 DNA sequence: TGCGCCAGCAGCTTCGAGGTGAGGTCCTACGAGCAGTACTTC. It codes for CASSFEVRSYEQYF. J is TRBJ2-7 and V is TRBV5-1, with D hard to call. The CDR3 spans 14 residues. CDR1 is SGHRS and CDR2 is YFSETQ in the germline V gene. The germline V and J ends were trimmed by 2 bases and 1 base, with 10 bases remaining between them.

A few counts support this clonotype. J is TRBJ2-1 and V is TRBV20-1; maybe TRBD2 (5 bases). V lost 3 bases to trimming and J lost 4 bases, with 16 bases between them. CDR1 DFQATT and CDR2 SNEGSKA come from the germline V gene (reference sequence). The CDR3 is made up of 15 amino acids. The CDR3 region is CSASAPGRVYNEQFF. The CDR3 nucleotides are TGCAGTGCTAGCGCCCCCGGGCGGGTTTACAATGAGCAGTTCTTC.

This clonotype has a count of ten or more. The chain uses TRBV12-3 or TRBV12-4 and TRBJ2-5; 7 bases fit TRBD1. The CDR3 has 15 amino acids. V lost 4 bases to trimming and J lost 0 bases; unmatched junction nucleotides: 5. The CDR3 protein is CASSSMTGHQETQYF. Written as DNA, the CDR3 is TGTGCCAGCAGTTCGATGACAGGGCACCAAGAGACCCAGTACTTC.

This clonotype was detected many times. This chain connects TRBV20-1 to TRBJ2-3, with 7 positions matching TRBD1. Germline lookup yields CDR1 DFQATT and CDR2 SNEGSKA (reference sequence). This CDR3 has 13 residues. V lost 3 bases to trimming and J lost 4 bases; unmatched junction nucleotides: 4. The CDR3 region has the DNA TGCAGTGCTAGTCGCAGGGGGTCAGATACGCAGTATTTT. Amino acid sequence: CSASRRGSDTQYF.

In this sample, this clonotype turned up a few times. The V call is TRBV3-1, the J call TRBJ2-1, with TRBD2 matching over 7 bases. Trimming took 4 bases from V and 12 from J; bases not matched to a gene: 9. The CDR3 extends over 13 amino acids. The V gene's germline CDR1 is LGHDT and CDR2 YNNKEL (reference sequence). CDR3 in DNA: TGTGCCAGCAGCCGGGAAGGGAGGGAGGGGCAGTTCTTC. Translating it yields CASSREGREGQFF.

V and J are TRBV4-1 and TRBJ2-2; the D gene is possibly TRBD2 (6 bases). This CDR3 is 15 amino acids long. Between the trimmed V and J ends, which lost 0 bases and 5 bases, there was a span of 10 bases. The germline V gene encodes CDR1 MGHRA and CDR2 YSYEKL. The CDR3 coding sequence is TGCGCCAGCAGCCAAGATGGGGGGAGAACCGGGGAGCTGTTTTTT. It is translated as CASSQDGGRTGELFF.

This clonotype has at least ten counts. The chain couples TRBV20-1 to TRBJ2-3; 10 bases map to TRBD2. Germline values: CDR1 DFQATT, CDR2 SNEGSKA (reference sequence). V lost 5 bases and J lost 1; bases outside the gene matches: 3. The CDR3 extends over 14 amino acids. CDR3 residues: CSASGTSGTDTQYF. The CDR3 coding sequence is TGCAGTGCTTCGGGGACTAGCGGCACAGATACGCAGTATTTT.

This clonotype was recorded a few times. V and J are TRBV20-1 and TRBJ1-2; D is perhaps TRBD1 (6 bases). V lost 4 bases and J lost 8, with 20 bases in between. Germline V lookup: CDR1 DFQATT, CDR2 SNEGSKA (reference sequence). The CDR3 runs 14 residues. The chain's CDR3 is CSAIVGGRLNGYTF. CDR3 coding DNA: TGCAGTGCTATCGTCGGGGGGCGCTTGAACGGCTACACCTTC.

This clonotype turned up a few times. V usage is TRBV20-1 and J usage is TRBJ2-6; D unclear. Between the trimmed V and J ends, which lost 3 bases and 4 bases, there was a span of 10 bases. The germline V gene has CDR1 DFQATT and CDR2 SNEGSKA (reference sequence). This CDR3 has 14 residues. The DNA for the CDR3 is TGCAGTGCTAGTTTTGGAACGGGGGCCAACGTCCTGACTTTC. This gives the protein CSASFGTGANVLTF.

This clonotype was seen a few times. The chain has TRBV7-6 and TRBJ2-7; D perhaps matches TRBD1 (6 bases). Deletions cut 2 bases from V and 4 bases from J, with 12 bases between. Germline CDR1 reads SGHVS; CDR2 reads FNYEAQ. The CDR3 loop spans 14 amino acids. The CDR3, as DNA: TGTGCCAGCAGCTTACGGGCAGGGGATTACGAGCAGTACGTC. It is translated as CASSLRAGDYEQYV.

V usage is TRBV7-9 and J usage is TRBJ2-4; D is perhaps TRBD1 or TRBD2 (5 bases each). Per germline, CDR1 SEHNR and CDR2 FQNEAQ (reference sequence). Between the trimmed V and J ends, which lost 4 bases and 6 bases, there was a span of 13 bases. This CDR3 is 14 amino acids long. The CDR3 DNA sequence: TGTGCCAGCAGCTCCCGCAACGGGGCAAACATTCAGTACTTC. As protein: CASSSRNGANIQYF.

This clonotype was seen many times. This chain's CDR3 is CASSLERQGGNEQFF. CDR3 DNA sequence: TGTGCCAGCAGCTTAGAGCGTCAGGGAGGGAATGAGCAGTTCTTC. This rearrangement joins TRBV7-8 to TRBJ2-1; 7 bases line up with TRBD2. Germline CDR1 is SGHVS and CDR2 is FQNEAQ. This CDR3 is 15 amino acids long. V shed 1 base, J shed 7 bases, and the junction held 7 bases outside the gene matches.

This clonotype has ten or more counts. The chain has TRBV20-1 and TRBJ2-5, with 12 bases matching TRBD1. The germline V gene has CDR1 DFQATT and CDR2 SNEGSKA (reference sequence). Germline trimming cut 3 bases from V and 5 bases from J; bases unmatched to any gene: 7. The CDR3 length is 15 residues. The CDR3 loop is CSARSRDRGRETQYF. The CDR3 DNA reads TGCAGTGCTAGGTCCCGGGACAGGGGGCGGGAGACCCAGTACTTC.

The chain recombines TRBV28 with TRBJ2-5, with unresolved D. The CDR3 loop spans 15 amino acids. Looked up from germline, CDR1 is MDHEN and CDR2 is SYDVKM. Trimming left V 3 bases short and J 1 base short, with 12 bases between. The CDR3 DNA reads as TGTGCCAGCAGTTTTTTAAGGGTCCGCCAAGAGACCCAGTACTTC. It is translated as CASSFLRVRQETQYF.

This clonotype turned up a few times. V gene TRBV6-1 combines with J gene TRBJ2-7; 7 bases line up with TRBD1. The J segment lost 1 base and the V segment lost 10 bases, leaving 13 bases of the junction unmatched. The CDR3 covers 15 residues. CDR1 is MNHNS and CDR2 is SASEGT in the germline V gene. Here the CDR3 reads CATRGDSTGSYEQYF. Here the CDR3 DNA reads TGTGCCACCCGAGGGGACAGTACCGGATCCTACGAGCAGTACTTC.

This clonotype was seen only a few times. V usage is TRBV5-1 and J usage is TRBJ2-7, with 7 bases aligning to TRBD1. The CDR3 contains 16 residues. Germline lookup yields CDR1 SGHRS and CDR2 YFSETQ. V was pared by 2 bases and J by 5 bases, with 13 bases of the junction left unmatched. CDR3 loop: CASSFRPDRPPNEQYF. As DNA, the CDR3 is TGCGCCAGCAGCTTTCGACCGGACAGGCCCCCAAACGAGCAGTACTTC.

This clonotype came up a few times. This chain joins TRBV2 and TRBJ2-2; D might be TRBD2 (5 bases). V was pared by 8 bases and J by 8 bases, with 21 bases between. The CDR3 spans 15 residues. Germline CDR1 and CDR2: SNHLY and FYNNEI. The chain's CDR3 is CASLKTDGNRGELFF. The CDR3 DNA reads TGTGCCAGCCTCAAAACGGACGGGAATAGGGGGGAGCTGTTTTTT.

This clonotype was counted many times. This chain connects TRBV18 to TRBJ2-1; D could derive from TRBD1 or TRBD2 (5 bases each). Germline-derived CDR1 and CDR2 are KGHSH and LQKENI. V was pared by 8 bases and J by 7 bases, with 15 bases between. This CDR3 is 13 amino acids long. Written as DNA, the CDR3 is TGTGCCAGCAGCCCGGGACGGGATAATGAGCAGTTCTTC. Translated: CASSPGRDNEQFF.

The J gene is TRBJ2-2, the V gene TRBV7-9; perhaps TRBD2 as D (6 bases). V lost 5 bases, J lost 4 bases, and 14 bases lay in between. This CDR3 comprises 15 residues. Germline loops: CDR1 SEHNR, CDR2 FQNEAQ (reference sequence). CDR3: CASSPYGRGTGELFF. Here the CDR3 DNA reads TGTGCCAGCAGCCCATACGGGAGAGGCACCGGGGAGCTGTTTTTT.